This T cell receptor (beta chain) was sequenced for a study of a mutant IDH1 vaccine in newly diagnosed glioma. Study-wide context: With temozolomide cycles, or 4-6 weeks after radiotherapy alone, vaccination was started. Mean patient age was approximately 39 years; about 60% were male and roughly 38% female. The earlier regimen, radiotherapy, temozolomide, or both, was most often both.

The V segment lost 4 bases and the J segment 7 bases; nucleotides outside the gene matches: 8. The length of the CDR3 is 16 residues. CDR1 is SGHTA and CDR2 is FQGNSA in the germline V gene. The time point was: week 23, last vaccination. Every vaccine dose comprised 300 ug of mutant IDH1 20-mer peptide plus topical imiquimod. Method: immunoSEQ multiplex PCR; TCRdb's copy keeps in-frame clones and lacks some. The repertoire holds 20,000 to 25,000 clones, with around 82% as singletons. As regards this clone: Its antigen is not known.

Sequenced material: PBMCs, taken from a glioma patient whose treatment included an IDH1 peptide vaccine. The genes are TRBV7-2 and TRBJ2-1, with 12 positions matching TRBD1. This TCR came from a man younger than 40 with glioma. In nucleotides, the CDR3 is TGTGCCAGCAGCTCCTCCCGGGACAGGGGGCATAATGAGCAGTTCTTC. It encodes CASSSSRDRGHNEQFF.